This TCR beta chain was identified in a study of human T cells and chemical hapten exposure. General study points: TCRs at high frequency, those above 1 in 1000, did not change with DPC sensitization.

As concerns this clonotype: What it binds is not known.

It was the library that attached unique molecular identifiers to individual cDNA molecules. TCRdb itself ran the RACE reads through MiXCR, one entry per CDR3 protein. The sample lists 130,000 or so distinct CDR3 sequences, 8.5% to 9.5% occurring once. Time point: healthy volunteer bleed at 2 weeks. The total RNA was obtained from whole blood that was not fractionated. V shed 1 base and J shed 2 bases, with 15 bases lying between them. Germline V gives CDR1 SEHNR, CDR2 FQNEAQ (reference sequence). The CDR3 has 16 residues. Sequencing used whole blood. The receptor was isolated from a male donor in good health. Some clones in this sample may be carry-over from other donors' samples. The chain employs TRBV7-9 and TRBJ2-7, with D perhaps assigned TRBD1 or TRBD2 (5 bases each). In DNA form, the CDR3 reads TGTGCCAGCAGCTTAGGTCTCGGGACGGGGACCTACGAGCAGTACTTC. This gives the protein CASSLGLGTGTYEQYF.